A selection of T cell receptor beta chains follows, all from one sample in a study of identical twins. TCRdb re-derived calls from the 5' RACE reads in MiXCR, one entry per CDR3 protein. Of some 710,000 distinct CDR3 sequences detected, less than 7% appear once; the ten largest clones hold roughly 1.8%. The source material was naive T cells sorted from blood. These receptors originate from a man between 18 and 35 years old in good health. CDR3s include the opening cysteine and the closing phenylalanine or tryptophan. The D gene is left open where the match is weak. For some rows the clone size is stated as once, few or many, or as a class when expanded; others skip it.

D gene: .; CDR3 length: 12; clone size: few; J gene: TRBJ2-5; V gene: TRBV14; CDR3 DNA: TGTGCCAGCAGCCAAACAGTGGAGACCCAGTACTTC; CDR3 protein: CASSQTVETQYF
D gene: TRBD1; CDR3 length: 15; clone size: few; J gene: TRBJ1-5; V gene: TRBV12-3/TRBV12-4; CDR3 DNA: TGTGCCAGCAATCCCGGGACAGATAGCAATCAGCCCCAGCATTTT; CDR3 protein: CASNPGTDSNQPQHF
D gene: .; CDR3 length: 14; clone size: once; J gene: TRBJ2-3; V gene: TRBV18; CDR3 DNA: TGTGCCAGCTCACCAAACAGGGCAGGAGATACGCAGTATTTT; CDR3 protein: CASSPNRAGDTQYF
D gene: .; CDR3 length: 14; clone size: few; J gene: TRBJ2-3; V gene: TRBV10-3; CDR3 DNA: TGTGCCATCAGTGAGCCAAGGGGCGGAGATACGCAGTATTTT; CDR3 protein: CAISEPRGGDTQYF
D gene: .; CDR3 length: 12; clone size: many; J gene: TRBJ2-2; V gene: TRBV15; CDR3 DNA: TGTGCCACCAGCGTAATGGCCGGGGAGCTGTTTTTT; CDR3 protein: CATSVMAGELFF
D gene: .; CDR3 length: 13; clone size: .; J gene: TRBJ1-1; V gene: TRBV6-2/TRBV6-3; CDR3 DNA: TGTGCCAGCAGCCTAACAGCGGACACTGAAGCTTTCTTT; CDR3 protein: CASSLTADTEAFF
D gene: .; CDR3 length: 16; clone size: .; J gene: TRBJ1-1; V gene: TRBV18; CDR3 DNA: TGTGCCAGCTCACCACTTTCACACCGCATGAACACTGAAGCTTTCTTT; CDR3 protein: CASSPLSHRMNTEAFF
D gene: .; CDR3 length: 13; clone size: few; J gene: TRBJ1-2; V gene: TRBV7-9; CDR3 DNA: TGTGCCAGCAGCCTGATAGGGAGGAATGGCTACACCTTC; CDR3 protein: CASSLIGRNGYTF
D gene: TRBD1; CDR3 length: 16; clone size: many; J gene: TRBJ2-4; V gene: TRBV5-1; CDR3 DNA: TGCGCCAGCAGCTTGTATGGGACAGGGGCGTTGGACATTCAGTACTTC; CDR3 protein: CASSLYGTGALDIQYF
D gene: .; CDR3 length: 16; clone size: few; J gene: TRBJ2-2; V gene: TRBV5-1; CDR3 DNA: TGCGCCAGCAGCTTGGCCAGTCTAGCGAACACCGGGGAGCTGTTTTTT; CDR3 protein: CASSLASLANTGELFF
D gene: .; CDR3 length: 14; clone size: few; J gene: TRBJ2-5; V gene: TRBV6-1; CDR3 DNA: TGTGCCAGCAGTCGCGGCCGGGGCCAAGAGACCCAGTACTTC; CDR3 protein: CASSRGRGQETQYF
D gene: .; CDR3 length: 14; clone size: many; J gene: TRBJ2-3; V gene: TRBV20-1; CDR3 DNA: TGCAGTGCTAGAGATTGGCTAGCACCAGATACGCAGTATTTT; CDR3 protein: CSARDWLAPDTQYF
D gene: .; CDR3 length: 13; clone size: many; J gene: TRBJ2-2; V gene: TRBV29-1; CDR3 DNA: TGCAGCGCCTGGACGCCGAACACCGGGGAGCTGTTTTTT; CDR3 protein: CSAWTPNTGELFF
D gene: .; CDR3 length: 15; clone size: once; J gene: TRBJ1-5; V gene: TRBV6-1; CDR3 DNA: TGTGCCAGCAGTCCATCGGACAGACCTAATCAGCCCCAGCATTTT; CDR3 protein: CASSPSDRPNQPQHF
D gene: .; CDR3 length: 14; clone size: many; J gene: TRBJ1-4; V gene: TRBV9; CDR3 DNA: TGTGCCAGCAGCGCGATGGGCAGGGCAGAAAAACTGTTTTTT; CDR3 protein: CASSAMGRAEKLFF
D gene: TRBD2; CDR3 length: 14; clone size: many; J gene: TRBJ2-5; V gene: TRBV5-1; CDR3 DNA: TGCGCCAGCAGGATGGGCGGGAGCGGAGAGACCCAGTACTTC; CDR3 protein: CASRMGGSGETQYF
D gene: .; CDR3 length: 17; clone size: .; J gene: TRBJ1-1; V gene: TRBV20-1; CDR3 DNA: TGCAGTGCTCGCCCCTTTACCGCCGAGGGTGGCAACACTGAAGCTTTCTTT; CDR3 protein: CSARPFTAEGGNTEAFF
D gene: .; CDR3 length: 14; clone size: many; J gene: TRBJ1-4; V gene: TRBV12-3/TRBV12-4; CDR3 DNA: TGTGCCAGCAGTTTCTGGGGGAGGAATGAAAAACTGTTTTTT; CDR3 protein: CASSFWGRNEKLFF
D gene: TRBD1; CDR3 length: 16; clone size: few; J gene: TRBJ1-6; V gene: TRBV27; CDR3 DNA: TGTGCCAGCAGTTCTCGGACAGGGAACGGTGGTTCACCCCTCCACTTT; CDR3 protein: CASSSRTGNGGSPLHF
D gene: .; CDR3 length: 15; clone size: .; J gene: TRBJ1-1; V gene: TRBV15; CDR3 DNA: TGTGCCACCAGTGACGTGAGAAGGAGAAACACTGAAGCTTTCTTT; CDR3 protein: CATSDVRRRNTEAFF
D gene: .; CDR3 length: 16; clone size: many; J gene: TRBJ2-2; V gene: TRBV7-7; CDR3 DNA: TGTGCCAGCAGCTTCTCCGCCGCAGGAGGTACCGGGGAGCTGTTTTTT; CDR3 protein: CASSFSAAGGTGELFF
D gene: .; CDR3 length: 11; clone size: few; J gene: TRBJ1-2; V gene: TRBV29-1; CDR3 DNA: TGCAGCGCTCAGACTGTTTATGGCTACACCTTC; CDR3 protein: CSAQTVYGYTF
D gene: .; CDR3 length: 14; clone size: many; J gene: TRBJ1-1; V gene: TRBV5-1; CDR3 DNA: TGCGCCAGCAGCACCGACTCGGGGTCCACTGAAGCTTTCTTT; CDR3 protein: CASSTDSGSTEAFF
D gene: .; CDR3 length: 13; clone size: once; J gene: TRBJ2-7; V gene: TRBV30; CDR3 DNA: TGTGCCTGGAGTGTAGGAGGTACCTACGAGCAGTACTTC; CDR3 protein: CAWSVGGTYEQYF
D gene: TRBD2; CDR3 length: 14; clone size: .; J gene: TRBJ2-2; V gene: TRBV10-3; CDR3 DNA: TGTGCCACGGGGACTAGCGGGAACACCGGGGAGCTGTTTTTT; CDR3 protein: CATGTSGNTGELFF
D gene: .; CDR3 length: 15; clone size: many; J gene: TRBJ2-1; V gene: TRBV20-1; CDR3 DNA: TGCAGTGCTAGGACGGGCGGGAACCTGGACAATGAGCAGTTCTTC; CDR3 protein: CSARTGGNLDNEQFF
D gene: TRBD1; CDR3 length: 15; clone size: .; J gene: TRBJ1-4; V gene: TRBV7-2; CDR3 DNA: TGTGCCAGCAGCTTATTGGGACAGCCTGCCGCAAAACTGTTTTTT; CDR3 protein: CASSLLGQPAAKLFF
D gene: TRBD2; CDR3 length: 13; clone size: .; J gene: TRBJ2-1; V gene: TRBV3-1; CDR3 DNA: TGTGCCATTGGGACTAGCGGGAGGGGTGAGCAGTTCTTC; CDR3 protein: CAIGTSGRGEQFF
D gene: .; CDR3 length: 13; clone size: many; J gene: TRBJ1-5; V gene: TRBV6-1; CDR3 DNA: TGTGCCAGCAGTGAAGGGCGCAATCAGCCCCAGCATTTT; CDR3 protein: CASSEGRNQPQHF
D gene: TRBD2; CDR3 length: 12; clone size: many; J gene: TRBJ2-5; V gene: TRBV20-1; CDR3 DNA: TGCAGTGCAGTAGCGGGATCGGCGACCCAGTACTTC; CDR3 protein: CSAVAGSATQYF
D gene: .; CDR3 length: 13; clone size: many; J gene: TRBJ2-2; V gene: TRBV27; CDR3 DNA: TGTGCCAGCAGCAATCCCGTATGGGGGGAGCTGTTTTTT; CDR3 protein: CASSNPVWGELFF
D gene: .; CDR3 length: 17; clone size: many; J gene: TRBJ2-1; V gene: TRBV27; CDR3 DNA: TGTGCCAGCAGTTTAAGGGCAGTACAAATTTCCTACAATGAGCAGTTCTTC; CDR3 protein: CASSLRAVQISYNEQFF
D gene: TRBD2; CDR3 length: 14; clone size: .; J gene: TRBJ2-2; V gene: TRBV5-1; CDR3 DNA: TGCGCCAGCGGAACTAGCGGGAGTCCAGGGGAGCTGTTTTTT; CDR3 protein: CASGTSGSPGELFF
D gene: TRBD2; CDR3 length: 17; clone size: .; J gene: TRBJ2-2; V gene: TRBV12-3/TRBV12-4; CDR3 DNA: TGTGCCAGCAGTTTAGGTGGCGGGAGGACGAACACCGGGGAGCTGTTTTTT; CDR3 protein: CASSLGGGRTNTGELFF
D gene: TRBD2; CDR3 length: 14; clone size: many; J gene: TRBJ2-3; V gene: TRBV12-3/TRBV12-4; CDR3 DNA: TGTGCCAGCAGTCAGGGGACTAGAACAGATACGCAGTATTTT; CDR3 protein: CASSQGTRTDTQYF
D gene: .; CDR3 length: 12; clone size: few; J gene: TRBJ1-1; V gene: TRBV20-1; CDR3 DNA: TGCAGTGCTAGTAGGATCTCGACTGAAGCTTTCTTT; CDR3 protein: CSASRISTEAFF
D gene: TRBD1; CDR3 length: 15; clone size: .; J gene: TRBJ2-5; V gene: TRBV11-2; CDR3 DNA: TGTGCCAGTCGAACCGGGACAGGGAATGGGGAGACCCAGTACTTC; CDR3 protein: CASRTGTGNGETQYF
D gene: .; CDR3 length: 15; clone size: .; J gene: TRBJ1-1; V gene: TRBV12-3/TRBV12-4; CDR3 DNA: TGTGCCAGCAGTTTGGCCGGGCCCGGGGGCACTGAAGCTTTCTTT; CDR3 protein: CASSLAGPGGTEAFF
D gene: .; CDR3 length: 14; clone size: many; J gene: TRBJ1-5; V gene: TRBV12-3/TRBV12-4; CDR3 DNA: TGTGCCAGCAGTTTCACCCCAGGGAGTCAGCCCCAGCATTTT; CDR3 protein: CASSFTPGSQPQHF
D gene: .; CDR3 length: 11; clone size: many; J gene: TRBJ1-4; V gene: TRBV20-1; CDR3 DNA: TGCAGTGCCATGTCGACTGAAAAACTGTTTTTT; CDR3 protein: CSAMSTEKLFF
D gene: TRBD2; CDR3 length: 17; clone size: few; J gene: TRBJ2-1; V gene: TRBV3-1; CDR3 DNA: TGTGCCAGCAGCCAAGTCATCGGGCTAGCGGGCCACAATGAGCAGTTCTTC; CDR3 protein: CASSQVIGLAGHNEQFF
D gene: TRBD1; CDR3 length: 16; clone size: .; J gene: TRBJ2-7; V gene: TRBV7-2; CDR3 DNA: TGTGCCAGCAGCTTAGCACGCGACAGGGGAAAGTACGAGCAGTACTTC; CDR3 protein: CASSLARDRGKYEQYF
D gene: TRBD2; CDR3 length: 15; clone size: many; J gene: TRBJ2-1; V gene: TRBV5-6; CDR3 DNA: TGTGCCAGCAGCTTGGGTAGCGGGAGTCTCGGTGAGCAGTTCTTC; CDR3 protein: CASSLGSGSLGEQFF
D gene: .; CDR3 length: 14; clone size: .; J gene: TRBJ1-1; V gene: TRBV5-1; CDR3 DNA: TGCGCCAGCAGCTTGGGACACGCGTTCACTGAAGCTTTCTTT; CDR3 protein: CASSLGHAFTEAFF
D gene: .; CDR3 length: 13; clone size: few; J gene: TRBJ2-7; V gene: TRBV6-6; CDR3 DNA: TGTGCCAGCATCCCGGGACATTCCTACGAGCAGTACTTC; CDR3 protein: CASIPGHSYEQYF
D gene: TRBD1; CDR3 length: 14; clone size: many; J gene: TRBJ2-5; V gene: TRBV29-1; CDR3 DNA: TGCAGCGTAGGACAGGGGGACGGCCGGGGGGCCCAGTACTTC; CDR3 protein: CSVGQGDGRGAQYF
D gene: .; CDR3 length: 11; clone size: many; J gene: TRBJ1-6; V gene: TRBV4-1; CDR3 DNA: TGTGCCAGCAGCCAAGGGTCACCCCTCCACTTT; CDR3 protein: CASSQGSPLHF